One and the same sample provided the 18 T cell receptor beta chains below, sequenced in a study of T-cell memory formation after mild COVID-19. TCRdb reprocessed the 5' RACE reads via MiXCR and lists one record per CDR3 protein. The data contain some 410,000 distinct CDR3 sequences, about a quarter of them singletons. Sequencing input: PBMCs or a T cell subset sorted from them (not recorded which). The receptors were sampled from an adult woman who had mild COVID-19 (a few samples of this study predate the infection). Cell type and time point are not known.

The rearrangement joins TRBV29-1 to TRBJ2-7; no clear D gene. The CDR3 has 13 residues. With 1 base removed from V and 6 bases from J, the gap between germline ends came to 13 bases. Germline loops: CDR1 SQVTM, CDR2 ANQGSEA. CDR3 in amino acids: CSVEVRSVREQYF. In DNA form, the CDR3 reads TGCAGCGTTGAAGTCCGGTCAGTTCGCGAGCAGTACTTC.

This clonotype was found a few times. This chain joins TRBV20-1 and TRBJ2-7, with D perhaps matching TRBD2 (7 bases). Germline CDR1 is DFQATT and CDR2 is SNEGSKA (reference sequence). V lost 2 bases, J lost 2 bases, and 13 bases lay in between. This CDR3 is built from 14 residues. The CDR3 region has the DNA TGCAGTGCTAGATCGGGGGGCGCGGCCTACGAGCAGTACTTC. Translation gives CSARSGGAAYEQYF.

This clonotype was observed a few times. CDR3 coding DNA: TGTGCCAGCTCACCAGCAGGGGGTCAGGCCGATGAGCAGTTCTTC. It codes for CASSPAGGQADEQFF. The V and J genes are TRBV18 and TRBJ2-1; 7 nucleotides line up with TRBD1. This CDR3 spans 15 amino acids. V dropped 2 bases and J dropped 8; count of bases not matched to a gene: 9. Germline assignment: CDR1 KGHSH and CDR2 LQKENI.

The chain is built from TRBV7-9 and TRBJ2-7; TRBD1 matches at 9 bases. J was trimmed by 5 bases and V by 4 bases; bases with no gene match: 18. CDR1 and CDR2 (germline): SEHNR, FQNEAQ (reference sequence). The CDR3 sequence is 18 residues long. The CDR3 loop is CASSSLESNRGPLDEQYF. The DNA of the CDR3 is TGTGCCAGCAGCTCCCTTGAATCAAACAGGGGGCCGCTCGACGAGCAGTACTTC.

This clonotype turned up a few times. The chain joins TRBV3-1 to TRBJ2-1; D ambiguous. Germline CDR1 LGHDT, CDR2 YNNKEL (reference sequence). The CDR3 extends over 16 amino acids. Trimming left V 0 bases short and J 1 base short, with 10 bases between. This CDR3 is CASSQDLSASYNEQFF. In DNA form, the CDR3 reads TGTGCCAGCAGCCAAGATCTGAGCGCGTCCTACAATGAGCAGTTCTTC.

This clonotype has more than one count but fewer than ten. Its ends do not fully match the called genes, so a read error is possible. The rearrangement uses TRBV7-3 and TRBJ2-3; no clear D. The germline gives CDR1 SGHTA, CDR2 FQGTGA. CDR3 length: 15 amino acids. The CDR3 region has the DNA TGTGCCAGCAGCGTAACCTCAGGCGTGGGAGATACGCAGTATTTT. Its protein product is CASSVTSGVGDTQYF.

This chain joins TRBV6-2 or TRBV6-3 and TRBJ2-1; 8 nucleotides agree with TRBD1. This CDR3 is 14 amino acids long. Germline V CDR1 and CDR2: MNHEY, SVGEGT. J lost 1 base, V lost 5 bases, and 1 base had no gene match. CDR3 nucleotide sequence: TGTGCCAGCAGTGACAGGGGTTCCTACAATGAGCAGTTCTTC. It specifies CASSDRGSYNEQFF.

This clonotype was recorded a few times. The V and J genes are TRBV28 and TRBJ1-2; 8 bases agree with TRBD1. With 6 bases clipped from V and 5 bases from J, the junction kept 8 bases outside the gene matches. Per germline, CDR1 MDHEN and CDR2 SYDVKM. There are 14 residues in the CDR3. CDR3 amino acids: CASRQTGEAYGYTF. CDR3 sequence (DNA): TGTGCCAGCAGACAGACAGGGGAGGCGTATGGCTACACCTTC.

This clonotype was counted between two and nine times. The chain combines TRBV5-1 with TRBJ2-7, with TRBD1 identical over 8 bases. J gave up 2 bases and V 3 bases, and 4 bases lay outside the gene matches. Germline values: CDR1 SGHRS, CDR2 YFSETQ. The CDR3 sequence is 14 residues long. The CDR3 DNA follows: TGCGCCAGCAGCTCACCGGGACAGGCCTACGAGCAGTACTTC. It codes for CASSSPGQAYEQYF. The full variable domain, rest sourced from reference TRBV5-1 and TRBJ2-7, is KAGVTQTPRYLIKTRGQQVTLSCSPISGHRSVSWYQQTPGQGLQFLFEYFSETQRNKGNFPGRFSGRQFSNSRSEMNVSTLELGDSALYLCASSSPGQAYEQYFGPGTRLTVT.

J is TRBJ1-1 and V is TRBV6-6; 8 positions match TRBD1. From germline, CDR1 is MNHNY and CDR2 SVGAGI (reference sequence). The CDR3 runs to 17 residues. V dropped 5 bases and J dropped 0; count of bases not matched to a gene: 11. The CDR3 DNA reads TGTGCCAGCAGTAGTCCGGGACAGGAGTTCATGAACACTGAAGCTTTCTTT. The encoded protein is CASSSPGQEFMNTEAFF.

The V gene is TRBV7-2, the J gene TRBJ1-2; 10 bases match TRBD1. The CDR3 has 15 amino acids. Unmatched junction bases numbered 8, after V lost 3 bases and J lost 7 bases. CDR1 is SGHTA and CDR2 is FQGNSA in the germline V gene. CDR3 region: CASSFQGQGSSGYTF. CDR3 nucleotide sequence: TGTGCCAGCAGCTTCCAGGGACAGGGGAGTTCTGGCTACACCTTC.

The chain joins TRBV5-1 to TRBJ1-3; weak D call: TRBD1 (6 bases). Germline values: CDR1 SGHRS, CDR2 YFSETQ. V lost 4 bases, J lost 4 bases, and 21 bases lay in between. This CDR3 is 17 amino acids long. The CDR3 bases are TGCGCCAGCAGCCGCACCCCACAGGGTCCCCAAGGAAACACCATATATTTT. It yields the protein CASSRTPQGPQGNTIYF.

The chain employs TRBV10-3 and TRBJ1-1; the match to TRBD1 covers 7 bases. The germline gives CDR1 ENHRY, CDR2 SYGVKD. Trimming cost V 5 bases and J 5 bases; bases outside gene matches: 5. The CDR3 runs 13 residues. The CDR3 DNA is TGTGCCATCAGTCGAGACAGGGTTACTGAAGCTTTCTTT. This translates into CAISRDRVTEAFF.

The genes are TRBV5-1 and TRBJ2-1; no clear D gene. V dropped 4 bases and J dropped 1 base, with 12 bases sitting between them. Looked up from germline, CDR1 is SGHRS and CDR2 is YFSETQ. The CDR3 contains 15 residues. CDR3 amino acids: CASSPLSESYNEQFF. The CDR3 DNA follows: TGCGCCAGCAGCCCTCTAAGCGAGTCCTACAATGAGCAGTTCTTC. Complete variable domain (other parts from reference TRBV5-1 and TRBJ2-1): KAGVTQTPRYLIKTRGQQVTLSCSPISGHRSVSWYQQTPGQGLQFLFEYFSETQRNKGNFPGRFSGRQFSNSRSEMNVSTLELGDSALYLCASSPLSESYNEQFFGPGTRLTVL.

This clonotype has just a few counts. This chain connects TRBV27 to TRBJ2-2, with no clear D. The V gene's germline CDR1 is MNHEY and CDR2 SMNVEV (reference sequence). This CDR3 spans 13 amino acids. V lost 1 base, J lost 6 bases, and 6 bases lay in between. CDR3 sequence reads: CASSLWEAGELFF. The CDR3 coding sequence is TGTGCCAGCAGTTTATGGGAAGCCGGGGAGCTGTTTTTT.

V usage is TRBV3-1 and J usage is TRBJ1-1, with D perhaps TRBD1 (5 bases). The CDR3 is made up of 15 amino acids. Germline CDR1 LGHDT, CDR2 YNNKEL (reference sequence). The V end was cut by 1 base, the J end by 1 base, with 10 bases between. CDR3 in DNA: TGTGCCAGCAGCCAAGGATCCCAGGGGAACACTGAAGCTTTCTTT. Translation: CASSQGSQGNTEAFF.

The CDR3 nucleotides are TGCGCCAGCAGCCAAGACAAGCGGGTGACTCCAGATACGCAGTATTTT. Protein sequence: CASSQDKRVTPDTQYF. The V and J genes are TRBV4-3 and TRBJ2-3, with D perhaps matching TRBD2 (6 bases). This CDR3 contains 16 residues. The V gene's germline CDR1 is LGHNA and CDR2 YSLEER. V was shortened by 0 bases and J by 4 bases, with 14 bases between the two germline ends.

This clonotype occurred many times. The genes are TRBV4-3 and TRBJ2-7; 10 nucleotides align to TRBD2. Trimming removed 5 bases from V and 2 bases from J; junction bases left unmatched: 9. This CDR3 has 16 amino acids. In germline, CDR1 is LGHNA, CDR2 YSLEER. DNA for the CDR3: TGCGCCAGCAGCATGGGGCTAGCGGGAGAAACCTACGAGCAGTACTTC. Translating it yields CASSMGLAGETYEQYF.